The 6 T cell receptor beta chains reported below all come from one sample, sequenced in a study of blood T cell repertoires in COVID-19. Some clones are missing from TCRdb's copy, which holds only in-frame ones; the method was immunoSEQ multiplex PCR. The table has 25,000 to 35,000 clones, roughly 85% seen once. What was sequenced was peripheral blood. Receptors were obtained from a man older than 75 with active COVID-19.

The chain recombines TRBV5-1 with TRBJ2-7; D perhaps matches TRBD1 (6 bases). Trimming took 1 base from V and 3 from J, leaving 11 bases between them. Germline V gene lookup returns CDR1 SGHRS and CDR2 YFSETQ. This CDR3 is built from 14 residues. CDR3 nucleotide sequence: TGCGCCAGCAGCTTGACAGGGTTGGGCTACGAGCAGTACTTC. Residues: CASSLTGLGYEQYF. Full variable domain (outside the CDR3, taken from reference TRBV5-1 and TRBJ2-7): KAGVTQTPRYLIKTRGQQVTLSCSPISGHRSVSWYQQTPGQGLQFLFEYFSETQRNKGNFPGRFSGRQFSNSRSEMNVSTLELGDSALYLCASSLTGLGYEQYFGPGTRLTVT.

The chain couples TRBV6-5 to TRBJ2-5; 14 bases are a match to TRBD2. The J segment lost 5 bases and the V segment lost 6 bases, leaving 2 bases of the junction unmatched. Germline values: CDR1 MNHEY, CDR2 SVGAGI. The CDR3 totals 14 residues. In DNA form, the CDR3 reads TGTGCCAGCAGGACTAGCGGGGGGGGCGAGACCCAGTACTTC. Amino acids: CASRTSGGGETQYF.

For the CDR3, the DNA is TGCAGAGGGACCGGGACAAAAGATGAGCAGTTCTTC. Translated, it gives CRGTGTKDEQFF. V usage is TRBV29-1 and J usage is TRBJ2-1; maybe TRBD1 (6 bases). The CDR3 length is 12 residues. CDR1 is SQVTM, CDR2 ANQGSEA, per germline.

This clone is medium-sized. The rearrangement joins TRBV11-1 to TRBJ2-7, with D possibly being TRBD1 (6 bases). CDR3 length: 16 amino acids. The germline CDR1 and CDR2 sequences are SGHAT and FQDESV (reference sequence). The V end was cut by 1 base, the J end by 5 bases, with 18 bases between. The CDR3 coding sequence is TGTGCCAGCAGCTTAGATGCCAGGGGATATATCGACGAGCAGTACTTC. As protein: CASSLDARGYIDEQYF.

The chain employs TRBV28 and TRBJ2-2; 8 bases are shared with TRBD2. CDR3 length: 17 amino acids. CDR1 is MDHEN and CDR2 is SYDVKM in the germline V gene. With 8 bases clipped from V and 4 bases from J, the junction kept 15 bases outside the gene matches. The CDR3 sequence is CASHPGSGLAGTGELFF. DNA of the CDR3: TGTGCCAGCCACCCGGGTAGTGGACTAGCAGGCACCGGGGAGCTGTTTTTT.

The J gene is TRBJ2-7, the V gene TRBV19; 7 bases map to TRBD2. Trimming removed 7 bases from V and 0 bases from J; junction bases left unmatched: 9. The CDR3 has 15 amino acids. Per germline, CDR1 LNHDA and CDR2 SQIVND (reference sequence). The CDR3 coding sequence is TGTGCCAGTACCGTAGCCGGGGGGAGCTCCTACGAGCAGTACTTC. Protein sequence: CASTVAGGSSYEQYF.